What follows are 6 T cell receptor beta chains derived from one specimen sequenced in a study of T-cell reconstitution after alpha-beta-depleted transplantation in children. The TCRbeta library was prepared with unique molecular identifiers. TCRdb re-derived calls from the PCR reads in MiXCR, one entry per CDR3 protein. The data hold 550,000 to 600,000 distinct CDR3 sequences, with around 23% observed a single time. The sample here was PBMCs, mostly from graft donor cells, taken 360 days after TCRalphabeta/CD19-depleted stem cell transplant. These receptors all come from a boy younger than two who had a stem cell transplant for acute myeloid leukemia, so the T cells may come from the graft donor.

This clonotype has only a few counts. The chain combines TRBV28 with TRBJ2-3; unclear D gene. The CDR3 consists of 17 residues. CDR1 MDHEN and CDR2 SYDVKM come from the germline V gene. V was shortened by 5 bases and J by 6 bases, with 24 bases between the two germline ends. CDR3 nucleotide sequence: TGTGCCAGCAGTCTTATCTGGGATGTTCCGGCCGGGGATACGCAGTATTTT. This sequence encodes CASSLIWDVPAGDTQYF.

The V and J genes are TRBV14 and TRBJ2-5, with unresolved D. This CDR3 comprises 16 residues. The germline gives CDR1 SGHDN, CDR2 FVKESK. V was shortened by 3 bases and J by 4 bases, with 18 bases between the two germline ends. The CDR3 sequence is CASSQYVRPPGETQYF. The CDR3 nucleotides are TGTGCCAGCAGCCAGTACGTCCGGCCCCCAGGAGAGACCCAGTACTTC.

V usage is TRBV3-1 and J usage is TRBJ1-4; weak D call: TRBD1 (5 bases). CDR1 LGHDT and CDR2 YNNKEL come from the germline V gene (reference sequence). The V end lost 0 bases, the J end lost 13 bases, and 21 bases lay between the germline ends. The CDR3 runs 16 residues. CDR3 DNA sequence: TGTGCCAGCAGCCAAGAAAGCGGGGCAGCCCTTGAGGGACTGTTTTTT. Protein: CASSQESGAALEGLFF.

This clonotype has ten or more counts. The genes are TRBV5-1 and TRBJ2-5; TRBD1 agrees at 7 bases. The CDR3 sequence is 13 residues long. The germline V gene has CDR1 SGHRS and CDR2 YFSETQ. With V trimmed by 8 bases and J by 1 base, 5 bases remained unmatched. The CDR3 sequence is CASSTGSQETQYF. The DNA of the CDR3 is TGCGCCAGTTCGACAGGGAGCCAAGAGACCCAGTACTTC.

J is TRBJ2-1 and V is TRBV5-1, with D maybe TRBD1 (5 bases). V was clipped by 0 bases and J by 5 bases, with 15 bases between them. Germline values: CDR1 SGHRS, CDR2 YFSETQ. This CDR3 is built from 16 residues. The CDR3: CASSLEGRAGHNEQFF. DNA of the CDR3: TGCGCCAGCAGCTTGGAAGGTCGCGCAGGGCACAATGAGCAGTTCTTC.

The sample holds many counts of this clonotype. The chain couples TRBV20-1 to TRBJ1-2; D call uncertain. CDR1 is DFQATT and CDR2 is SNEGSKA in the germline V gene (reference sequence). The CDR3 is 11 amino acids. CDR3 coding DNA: TGCATCGCCGCCCCATATATGGGCTACACCTTC. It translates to CIAAPYMGYTF.